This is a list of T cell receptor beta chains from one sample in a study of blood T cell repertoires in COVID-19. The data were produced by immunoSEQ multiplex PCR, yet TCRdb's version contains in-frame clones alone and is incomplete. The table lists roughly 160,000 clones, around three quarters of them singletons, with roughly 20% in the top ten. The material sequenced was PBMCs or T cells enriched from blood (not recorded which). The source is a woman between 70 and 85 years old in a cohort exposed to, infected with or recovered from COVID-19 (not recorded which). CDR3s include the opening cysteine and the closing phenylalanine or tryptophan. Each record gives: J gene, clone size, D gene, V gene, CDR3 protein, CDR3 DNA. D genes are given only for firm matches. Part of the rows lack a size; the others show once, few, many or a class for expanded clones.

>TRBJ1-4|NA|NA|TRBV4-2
CASSRWAQEANEKLFF
TGTGCCAGCAGCCGGTGGGCCCAGGAGGCTAATGAAAAACTGTTTTTT
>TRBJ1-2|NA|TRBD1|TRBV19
CASSWTGYGYTF
TGTGCCAGTAGTTGGACAGGCTATGGCTACACCTTC
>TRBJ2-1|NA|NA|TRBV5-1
CASSVTGGFGGEQFF
TGCGCCAGCAGCGTGACAGGTGGGTTTGGGGGTGAGCAGTTCTTC
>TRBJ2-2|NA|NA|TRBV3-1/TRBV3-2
CASSRSGETNTGELFF
TGTGCCAGCAGCCGATCCGGGGAAACGAACACCGGGGAGCTGTTTTTT
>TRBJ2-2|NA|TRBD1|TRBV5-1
CASSFGTGGSGELFF
TGCGCCAGCAGCTTCGGGACAGGGGGCAGCGGGGAGCTGTTTTTT
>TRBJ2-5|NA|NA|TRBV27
CASSILLRAQYF
TGTGCCAGCAGTATCCTATTGAGGGCCCAGTACTTC
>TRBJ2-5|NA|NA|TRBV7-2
CASSSRGQETQYF
TGTGCCAGCAGCTCCAGGGGCCAAGAGACCCAGTACTTC
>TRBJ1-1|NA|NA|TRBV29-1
CSVEHGEAFF
TGCAGCGTTGAACATGGGGAGGCTTTCTTT
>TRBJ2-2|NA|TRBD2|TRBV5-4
CASRGDYGGELFF
TGTGCCAGCAGGGGGGACTACGGCGGGGAGCTGTTTTTT
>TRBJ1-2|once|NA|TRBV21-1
CASLKGIDANYGYTF
TGTGCCAGCTTGAAGGGGATAGATGCTAACTATGGCTACACCTTC
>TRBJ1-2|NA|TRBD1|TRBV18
CASSPTGIVGYTF
TGTGCCAGCTCACCGACAGGGATAGTTGGCTACACCTTC
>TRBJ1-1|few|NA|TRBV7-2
CASSPILRGYTEAFF
TGTGCCAGCAGCCCTATTTTAAGAGGCTACACTGAAGCTTTCTTT
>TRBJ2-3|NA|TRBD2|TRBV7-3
CASSWGRTSGRSTQYF
TGTGCCAGCAGCTGGGGAAGGACTAGCGGGAGGAGTACGCAGTATTTT
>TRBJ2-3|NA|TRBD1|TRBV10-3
CAIKAQTGSAPDTQYF
TGTGCCATCAAAGCCCAGACAGGGTCAGCACCAGATACGCAGTATTTT
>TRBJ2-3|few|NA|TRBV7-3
CASSRELGDTQYF
TGTGCCAGCAGCCGGGAATTAGGGGATACGCAGTATTTT
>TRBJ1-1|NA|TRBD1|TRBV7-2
CASSLVIGWTGTGTEAFF
TGTGCCAGCAGCTTAGTTATCGGGTGGACAGGGACGGGCACTGAAGCTTTCTTT
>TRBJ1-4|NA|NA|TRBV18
CASSPGVGDEKLFF
TGTGCCAGCTCACCGGGAGTAGGTGATGAAAAACTGTTTTTT
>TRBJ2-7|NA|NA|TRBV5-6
CASSLGAGGGEQYF
TGTGCCAGCAGCCTGGGGGCAGGGGGAGGCGAGCAGTACTTC
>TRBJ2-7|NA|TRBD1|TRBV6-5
CASSYEGTGGYEQYF
TGTGCCAGCAGTTACGAGGGGACAGGGGGTTACGAGCAGTACTTC
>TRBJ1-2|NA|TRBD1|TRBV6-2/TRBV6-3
CASSRTQTGLYGYTF
TGTGCCAGCAGCCGGACTCAGACAGGGTTATATGGCTACACCTTC
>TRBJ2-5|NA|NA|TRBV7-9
CASSPEDSLKTQYF
TGTGCCAGCAGCCCGGAGGACAGCCTCAAGACCCAGTACTTC
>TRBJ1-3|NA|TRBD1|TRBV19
CASGDRLSGNTIYF
TGTGCCAGTGGGGACAGGCTCTCTGGAAACACCATATATTTT
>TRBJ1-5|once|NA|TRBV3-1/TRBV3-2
CASSQEAGDYQPQHF
TGTGCCAGCAGCCAAGAGGCAGGGGATTATCAGCCCCAGCATTTT
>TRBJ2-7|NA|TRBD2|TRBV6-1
CASSEAGGRADEQYF
TGTGCCAGCAGTGAAGCCGGCGGGAGGGCAGACGAGCAGTACTTC
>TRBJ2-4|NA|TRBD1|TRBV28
CASGDPWGQQYF
TGTGCCAGCGGTGACCCTTGGGGACAGCAGTACTTC
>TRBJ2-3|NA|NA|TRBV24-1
CATSEGSTDTQYF
TGTGCCACGAGTGAGGGCTCCACAGATACGCAGTATTTT